This T cell receptor (beta chain) was observed in a study of CD8 T cells in Susac syndrome. General observations from the study: The study acknowledged a relatively small number of individuals in its TCR sequencing and HLA analysis. The Susac syndrome CD4+ T cell repertoires displayed no clonal expansion.

The CDR3 has 14 amino acids. The V and J ends lost 4 bases and 2 bases, in that order; junction bases with no gene match: 6. Germline V CDR1 and CDR2: SGHNT, YYREEE (reference sequence). This clonotype was observed once. Its target is not known. Reverse transcription of about 0.5 to 1 ug RNA was carried out with random hexamers. TCR beta CDR3 was amplified by immunoSEQ multiplex PCR. This amplification extended across 54 Vbeta and 13 Jbeta segments. TCRdb redid the calling of the immunoSEQ multiplex PCR reads with MiXCR, one entry per CDR3 protein. Of about 150,000 distinct CDR3 sequences in the sample, 90% to 95% were seen once. Diagnostic criteria defined recently for definite or probable disease were met by the Susac syndrome patients.

This rearrangement joins TRBV5-4 to TRBJ2-7, with TRBD2 matching 7 bases. The clonotype originates from a human donor with Susac syndrome. Sequenced sample: CD4+ T cells from PBMCs. In DNA form, the CDR3 reads TGTGCCAGCAGCGTACCCGGGACTACCTACGAGCAGTACTTC. Translated: CASSVPGTTYEQYF.